This TCR beta chain was sequenced during a study of blood T cells in healthy people across ages. Germline CDR1 reads LGHNA; CDR2 reads YNFKEQ. The CDR3 sequence is 16 residues long. The authors ran a second PCR of roughly 6 to 12 cycles using a sample-barcoded 5' primer and a J-beta primer mix. From the 5' RACE reads, TCRdb called clonotypes with MiXCR, one entry per CDR3 protein. This table has about 1.4 million distinct CDR3 sequences, around 55% appearing once. This clonotype was sampled from a young man in good health. The chain is built from TRBV4-2 and TRBJ2-4; D not certain. The better agreement between TRBJ2-5 and the DNA end casts doubt on the J call. The specimen sequenced was blood. The CDR3 nucleotides read TGTGCCAGCAGCCCCTTCGGTTGGGGAAAACAAGAGACCCAGTACTTC. This sequence encodes CASSPFGWGKQETQYF.